These 16 T cell receptor beta chains originate from one sample sequenced in a study of shared clonotypes between healthy human individuals. This table comes from immunoSEQ multiplex PCR, and its TCRdb copy is limited to in-frame clones, with some not included. The table includes 950,000 to 1,300,000 clones, around four fifths detected once. The source material was memory CD4+ T cells sorted from blood. Documented subset: CD45RA-negative fraction. The receptor set was obtained from a man aged 18 to 30 in good health.

This clone was seen a single time. Since a much larger clone is just one base distant, this may be a read error. The J gene is TRBJ2-3, the V gene TRBV7-2; tentative D call: TRBD1 (5 bases). Per the germline V gene, CDR1 is SGHTA and CDR2 is FQGNSA. The CDR3 is 14 amino acids. Trimming left V 1 base short and J 2 bases short, with 7 bases between. The DNA of the CDR3 is TGTGCCAGCAGCTTAGGACAGTTCACAGATACGCAGTATTTT. Translation: CASSLGQFTDTQYF.

This clone was seen a handful of times. The chain has TRBV6-6 and TRBJ1-1; TRBD1 matches 8 bases. CDR3 length equals 15 residues. The V and J ends lost 2 bases and 5 bases, in that order; junction bases with no gene match: 7. Germline CDR1 reads MNHNY; CDR2 reads SVGAGI (reference sequence). The CDR3 sequence is CASSYPGQGGTEAFF. DNA for the CDR3: TGTGCCAGCAGTTACCCAGGACAGGGAGGTACTGAAGCTTTCTTT.

The J gene is TRBJ1-1, the V gene TRBV28; D is ambiguous. CDR1 is MDHEN, CDR2 SYDVKM, per germline. This CDR3 is 14 amino acids long. V gave up 3 bases and J gave up 1 base, with 9 bases separating them. The CDR3: CASSLGRANTEAFF. The CDR3 coding sequence is TGTGCCAGCAGTTTGGGGAGGGCGAACACTGAAGCTTTCTTT.

The chain recombines TRBV4-3 with TRBJ2-7; possible D gene TRBD2, 6 bases. The CDR3 spans 14 residues. Germline CDR1 and CDR2: LGHNA and YSLEER. The V and J ends lost 3 bases and 3 bases respectively, with 12 bases between them. DNA of the CDR3: TGCGCCAGCAGCCAGGAGTCCGGGGGCTACGAGCAGTACTTC. This translates into CASSQESGGYEQYF.

For this clone: An end of the junction does not agree with germline; a read error may underlie this. This chain joins TRBV28 and TRBJ2-7, with no clear D. CDR1 is MDHEN and CDR2 is SYDVKM in the germline V gene. The CDR3 runs 8 residues. The CDR3 sequence is CASENRDF. CDR3 sequence (DNA): TGTGCCAGCGAGAATAGGGACTTC.

This CDR3 is CASSLVADYEQYF. The DNA of the CDR3 is TGCGCCAGCAGCCTGGTGGCGGACTACGAGCAGTACTTC. The chain couples TRBV4-1 to TRBJ2-7; unclear D gene. CDR1 is MGHRA, CDR2 YSYEKL, per germline. The CDR3 is 13 residues long. Trimming removed 4 bases at V and 3 bases at J, with 10 bases between.

V gene TRBV4-1 combines with J gene TRBJ2-1; 8 nucleotides agree with TRBD2. The CDR3 consists of 16 residues. V trimming: 2 bases; J trimming: 6 bases; junction bases outside the gene matches: 9. Per the germline V gene, CDR1 is MGHRA and CDR2 is YSYEKL. CDR3 sequence: CASSQSFTSGFNEQFF. The CDR3 DNA sequence: TGCGCCAGCAGCCAAAGCTTCACTAGCGGCTTCAATGAGCAGTTCTTC.

In regard to this clone: Within the sample, other DNA sequences also encode this same CDR3. The rearrangement uses TRBV30 and TRBJ1-5; the D is unclear. The V end was cut by 0 bases, the J end by 6 bases, with 9 bases between. Germline V gene data show CDR1 as GTSNPN and CDR2 as SVGIG (reference sequence). This CDR3 has 13 residues. The CDR3 protein is CAWSVREGQPQHF. CDR3 DNA sequence: TGTGCCTGGAGTGTAAGGGAAGGTCAGCCCCAGCATTTT. Full variable domain (rest looked up from reference TRBV30 and TRBJ1-5): SQTIHQWPATLVQPVGSPLSLECTVEGTSNPNLYWYRQAAGRGLQLLFYSVGIGQISSEVPQNLSASRPQDRQFILSSKKLLLSDSGFYLCAWSVREGQPQHFGDGTRLSIL.

The chain employs TRBV6-1 and TRBJ1-5, with a weak D call TRBD1 (6 bases). This CDR3 comprises 14 residues. Trimming cost V 8 bases and J 2 bases, with 13 bases left between them. Germline lookup yields CDR1 MNHNS and CDR2 SASEGT. The CDR3 DNA reads TGTGCCAGCCTCTCCAGACAGGGCAATCAGCCCCAGCATTTT. Residues: CASLSRQGNQPQHF.

About this clone: The same CDR3 arises from other DNA sequences in this sample as well. The chain recombines TRBV2 with TRBJ2-7, with TRBD1 identical over 7 bases. This CDR3 has 13 residues. The ends lost 6 bases at V and 0 bases at J; junction bases unmatched: 2. From germline, CDR1 is SNHLY and CDR2 FYNNEI. CDR3 region: CASRGTASYEQYF. As DNA, the CDR3 is TGTGCCAGCAGAGGGACAGCCTCCTACGAGCAGTACTTC.

The genes are TRBV5-6 and TRBJ1-1, with TRBD1 identical over 7 bases. Germline V CDR1 and CDR2: SGHDT, YYEEEE. V gave up 2 bases and J gave up 5 bases; unmatched junction bases: 15. The CDR3 is made up of 17 amino acids. The CDR3 sequence is CASSFGARGNVWTEAFF. CDR3 coding DNA: TGTGCCAGCAGCTTTGGGGCCAGGGGGAATGTATGGACTGAAGCTTTCTTT.

The rearrangement links TRBV18 to TRBJ2-5, with 8 bases that match TRBD1. Germline V lookup: CDR1 KGHSH, CDR2 LQKENI. J lost 5 bases, V lost 3 bases, and 8 bases had no gene match. The CDR3 length is 15 residues. The CDR3 sequence: CASSPTGASMETQYF. In nucleotides, the CDR3 is TGTGCCAGCTCACCGACAGGGGCCAGTATGGAGACCCAGTACTTC.

The chain is built from TRBV28 and TRBJ1-6; the D is unclear. This CDR3 is 14 amino acids long. In germline, CDR1 is MDHEN, CDR2 SYDVKM. Trimming stripped 5 bases from V and 7 bases from J, with 12 bases between. The CDR3 protein is CASSGDPGNSPLHF. In DNA, the CDR3 is TGTGCCAGCAGTGGAGATCCGGGGAATTCACCCCTCCACTTT.

The V call is TRBV18, the J call TRBJ2-7, with TRBD1 matching 12 bases. J was trimmed by 6 bases and V by 6 bases; bases with no gene match: 6. The germline V gene encodes CDR1 KGHSH and CDR2 LQKENI. The CDR3 consists of 14 residues. The chain's CDR3 is CASSPGQGASEQYF. The CDR3, as DNA: TGTGCCAGCTCCCCGGGACAGGGGGCGTCCGAGCAGTACTTC.

The CDR3 region is CASRNYNQPQHF. The CDR3 region has the DNA TGTGCCAGTAGGAATTACAATCAGCCCCAGCATTTT. This chain uses TRBV6-1 with TRBJ1-5; D gene uncertain. Germline loops: CDR1 MNHNS, CDR2 SASEGT. This CDR3 is built from 12 residues. Trimming stripped 9 bases from V and 3 bases from J, with 9 bases between.

The genes are TRBV7-8 and TRBJ2-7; 8 positions match TRBD2. The V segment lost 3 bases and the J segment 5 bases; nucleotides outside the gene matches: 15. Germline assignment: CDR1 SGHVS and CDR2 FQNEAQ. This CDR3 region has 17 residues. The CDR3 DNA sequence: TGTGCCAGCAGCTTGGCCCGGGGGAGCGGGAGTACCGACGAGCAGTACTTC. This translates into CASSLARGSGSTDEQYF.